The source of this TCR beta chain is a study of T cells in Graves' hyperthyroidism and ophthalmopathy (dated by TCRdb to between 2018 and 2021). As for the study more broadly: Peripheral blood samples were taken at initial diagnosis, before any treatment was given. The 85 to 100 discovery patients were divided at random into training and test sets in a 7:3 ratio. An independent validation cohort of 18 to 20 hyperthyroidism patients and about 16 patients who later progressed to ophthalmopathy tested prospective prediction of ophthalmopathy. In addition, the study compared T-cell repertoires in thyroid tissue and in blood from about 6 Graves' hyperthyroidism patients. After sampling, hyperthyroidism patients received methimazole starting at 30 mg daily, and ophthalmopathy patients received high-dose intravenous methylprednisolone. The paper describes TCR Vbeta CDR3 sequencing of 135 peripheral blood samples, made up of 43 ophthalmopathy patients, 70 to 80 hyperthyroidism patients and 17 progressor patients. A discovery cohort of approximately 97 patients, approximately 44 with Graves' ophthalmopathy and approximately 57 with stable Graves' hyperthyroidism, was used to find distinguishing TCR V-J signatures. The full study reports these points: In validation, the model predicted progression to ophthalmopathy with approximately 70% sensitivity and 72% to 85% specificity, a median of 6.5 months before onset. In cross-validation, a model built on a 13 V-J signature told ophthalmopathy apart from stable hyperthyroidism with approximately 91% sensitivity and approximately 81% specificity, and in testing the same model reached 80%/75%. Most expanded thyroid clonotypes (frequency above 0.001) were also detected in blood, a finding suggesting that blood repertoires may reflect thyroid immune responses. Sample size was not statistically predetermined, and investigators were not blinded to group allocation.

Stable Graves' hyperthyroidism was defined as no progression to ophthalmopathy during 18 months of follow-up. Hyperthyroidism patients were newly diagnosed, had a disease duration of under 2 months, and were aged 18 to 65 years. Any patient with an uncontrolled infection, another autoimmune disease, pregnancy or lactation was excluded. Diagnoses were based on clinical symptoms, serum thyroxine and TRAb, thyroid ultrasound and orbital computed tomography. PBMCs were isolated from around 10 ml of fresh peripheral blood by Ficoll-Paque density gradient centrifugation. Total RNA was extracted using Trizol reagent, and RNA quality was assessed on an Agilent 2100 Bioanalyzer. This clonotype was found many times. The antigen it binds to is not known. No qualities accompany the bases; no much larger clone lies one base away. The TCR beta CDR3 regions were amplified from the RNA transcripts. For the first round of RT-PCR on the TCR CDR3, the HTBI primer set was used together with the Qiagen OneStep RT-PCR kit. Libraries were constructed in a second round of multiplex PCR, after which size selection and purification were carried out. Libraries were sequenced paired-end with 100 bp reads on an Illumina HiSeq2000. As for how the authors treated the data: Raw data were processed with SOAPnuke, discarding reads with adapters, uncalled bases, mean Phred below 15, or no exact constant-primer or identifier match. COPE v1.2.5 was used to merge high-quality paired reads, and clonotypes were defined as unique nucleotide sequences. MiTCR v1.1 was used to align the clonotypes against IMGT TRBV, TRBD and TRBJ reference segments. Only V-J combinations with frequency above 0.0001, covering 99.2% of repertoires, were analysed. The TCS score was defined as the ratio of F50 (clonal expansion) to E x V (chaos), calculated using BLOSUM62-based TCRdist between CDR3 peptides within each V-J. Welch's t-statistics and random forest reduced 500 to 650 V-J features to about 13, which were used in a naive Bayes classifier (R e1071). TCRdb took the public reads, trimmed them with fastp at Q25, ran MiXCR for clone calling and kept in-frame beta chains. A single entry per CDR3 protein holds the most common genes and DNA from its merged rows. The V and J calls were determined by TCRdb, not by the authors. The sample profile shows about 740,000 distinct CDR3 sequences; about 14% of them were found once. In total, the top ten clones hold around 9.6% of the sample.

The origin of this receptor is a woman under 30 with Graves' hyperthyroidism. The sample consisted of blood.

The CDR3 reads CASSPIDGTEAFF. The DNA sequence is given as TGTGCCAGCTCACCTATTGACGGCACTGAAGCTTTCTTT. The sequence is built from TRBV18 and TRBJ1-1, with no confidently assigned D gene. Trimming at the junction amounts to 3 bases on V and 4 bases on J, and the germline ends lie 9 bases apart. Taken from the germline V gene, the CDR1 and CDR2 loops are KGHSH and LQKENI. The CDR3 runs 13 amino acids, cysteine and phenylalanine included. Just the 39-base CDR3 DNA is kept, in frame starting at base 1.